A selection of T cell receptor beta chains follows, all from one sample in a study of PD-L1 blockade in urothelial cancer. Profiled with immunoSEQ multiplex PCR; TCRdb holds only in-frame clones, not every one. Of about 50,000 clones listed, approximately 86% were seen once; the top ten hold over 20%. Source: PBMCs, taken around atezolizumab (anti-PD-L1) treatment. All receptors come from a man aged 55-75 years with urothelial cancer. CDR3s include the opening cysteine and the closing phenylalanine or tryptophan. Fields, in order: clone size, V gene, D gene, J gene, CDR3 protein, CDR3 DNA. The D gene is left open where the match is weak. The size entry is marked missing in some rows and otherwise reads once, few, many or a size class.

>.|TRBV6-1|.|TRBJ1-5
CATLARSNQPQHF
TGTGCCACCCTAGCCAGGAGCAATCAGCCCCAGCATTTT
>.|TRBV6-6|.|TRBJ2-2
CASSPLGAGELFF
TGTGCCAGCAGTCCACTTGGAGCCGGGGAGCTGTTTTTT
>.|TRBV7-2|.|TRBJ2-3
CASSPSTDTQYF
TGTGCCAGCAGCCCCTCCACAGATACGCAGTATTTT
>.|TRBV10-3|TRBD1|TRBJ1-1
CAIRDRATEAFF
TGTGCCATCAGGGACAGGGCCACTGAAGCTTTCTTT
>.|TRBV4-3|.|TRBJ1-2
CASSQDPAGSIFNYGYTF
TGCGCCAGCAGCCAAGATCCCGCAGGGTCCATCTTTAACTATGGCTACACCTTC
>.|TRBV5-8|.|TRBJ1-5
CASSLRLVRNQPQHF
TGTGCCAGCAGCTTACGCCTAGTCCGCAATCAGCCCCAGCATTTT
>.|TRBV5-4|TRBD2|TRBJ2-3
CASSLAVRGETDTQYF
TGTGCCAGCAGCTTGGCTGTGCGGGGGGAAACAGATACGCAGTATTTT
>.|TRBV19|TRBD1|TRBJ1-5
CASSPRGHSNQPQHF
TGTGCCAGTAGCCCCAGGGGGCACAGCAATCAGCCCCAGCATTTT
>.|TRBV5-1|.|TRBJ2-3
CASSFGGYSTDTQYF
TGCGCCAGCAGCTTCGGAGGGTACAGCACAGATACGCAGTATTTT
>.|TRBV6-4|.|TRBJ1-2
CASKRSAETNYGYTF
TGTGCCAGCAAGCGGTCGGCAGAAACTAACTATGGCTACACCTTC
>.|TRBV5-6|.|TRBJ2-3
CASSWRDLGTDTQYF
TGTGCCAGCAGCTGGAGGGACTTGGGCACAGATACGCAGTATTTT
>.|TRBV5-1|TRBD2|TRBJ2-1
CASSFGLALSSSYNEQFF
TGCGCCAGCAGCTTCGGACTAGCGCTAAGCAGCTCCTACAATGAGCAGTTCTTC
>.|TRBV4-2|TRBD2|TRBJ2-3
CASSQEIRPSGVGTDTQYF
TGTGCCAGCAGCCAAGAAATTCGGCCTAGCGGGGTGGGCACAGATACGCAGTATTTT
>.|TRBV30|.|TRBJ1-1
CAWSLGGVFTEAFF
TGTGCCTGGAGTCTTGGGGGGGTGTTCACTGAAGCTTTCTTT
>.|TRBV19|.|TRBJ2-1
CASSKTRVTRQDEQFF
TGTGCCAGTAGTAAAACTAGAGTTACTAGACAGGATGAGCAGTTCTTC
>.|TRBV6-5|.|TRBJ2-1
CASSYEGGRYNEQFF
TGTGCCAGCAGTTACGAAGGAGGGAGATACAATGAGCAGTTCTTC
>.|TRBV5-1|TRBD2|TRBJ2-2
CASSLWGLAGGAGELFF
TGCGCCAGCAGCTTGTGGGGGCTAGCGGGAGGAGCCGGGGAGCTGTTTTTT
>.|TRBV19|TRBD2|TRBJ2-4
CASIGTSGIAKNIQYF
TGTGCCAGTATTGGGACTAGCGGGATTGCCAAAAACATTCAGTACTTC
>.|TRBV5-1|.|TRBJ2-2
CASGQGNTGELFF
TGCGCCAGCGGCCAGGGGAATACCGGGGAGCTGTTTTTT
>.|TRBV9|TRBD1|TRBJ1-1
CASSGTGVGEAFF
TGTGCCAGCAGCGGGACAGGGGTGGGTGAAGCTTTCTTT
>.|TRBV2|TRBD1|TRBJ2-6
CASSEFRPDRVFGSGANVLTF
TGTGCCAGCAGTGAATTCAGACCTGACAGGGTCTTCGGCTCTGGGGCCAACGTCCTGACTTTC
>.|TRBV7-8|.|TRBJ1-1
CASSLDRNTEAFF
TGTGCCAGCAGCTTAGACAGGAACACTGAAGCTTTCTTT
>.|TRBV6-5|.|TRBJ1-5
CASSATDSNQPQHF
TGTGCCAGCAGCGCGACAGATAGCAATCAGCCCCAGCATTTT
>once|TRBV19|.|TRBJ2-3
CASSIQAKSTDTQYF
TGTGCCAGTAGTATACAAGCGAAAAGCACAGATACGCAGTATTTT
>.|TRBV9|.|TRBJ2-5
CASSVAILADKETQYF
TGTGCCAGCAGCGTAGCTATTCTAGCAGATAAAGAGACCCAGTACTTC
>.|TRBV5-6|TRBD1|TRBJ2-2
CASSLTGVTGELFF
TGTGCCAGCAGCTTGACAGGGGTCACCGGGGAGCTGTTTTTT
>.|TRBV10-3|TRBD1|TRBJ1-5
CATEETGQGQPQHF
TGTGCCACCGAGGAGACAGGGCAGGGTCAGCCCCAGCATTTT
>.|TRBV9|TRBD2|TRBJ2-1
CANRRGTYNEQFF
TGTGCCAATAGGCGGGGGACCTACAATGAGCAGTTCTTC
>.|TRBV5-1|TRBD2|TRBJ2-1
CASSLSSGRTDEQFF
TGCGCCAGCAGCTTGTCTAGCGGGAGGACCGATGAGCAGTTCTTC
>.|TRBV4-3|TRBD2|TRBJ2-3
CASSQDGTSGADTQYF
TGCGCCAGCAGCCAAGATGGAACTAGCGGGGCAGATACGCAGTATTTT
>once|TRBV5-1|.|TRBJ1-3
CASSLDPGAGNTIYF
TGCGCCAGCAGCTTGGACCCAGGGGCGGGAAACACCATATATTTT
>.|TRBV5-4|TRBD1|TRBJ2-3
CASSSRDSRTDTQYF
TGTGCCAGCAGCTCGAGGGACAGTCGGACAGATACGCAGTATTTT
>.|TRBV5-1|TRBD1|TRBJ1-2
CASSLVGTGGVYTF
TGCGCCAGCAGCTTGGTGGGGACAGGGGGCGTCTACACCTTC
>.|TRBV30|.|TRBJ2-2
CAWSLDRNNGELFF
TGTGCCTGGAGTCTCGACAGGAACAACGGGGAGCTGTTTTTT
>.|TRBV7-2|TRBD2|TRBJ2-5
CASSSQGPSGRRYQETQYF
TGTGCCAGCAGCTCCCAAGGGCCTAGCGGGAGGAGATACCAAGAGACCCAGTACTTC
>.|TRBV2|TRBD2|TRBJ2-3
CASGPGTSGGGTQYF
TGTGCCTCAGGCCCGGGGACTAGCGGGGGAGGGACGCAGTATTTT
>.|TRBV6-6|TRBD1|TRBJ1-1
CASIGQGDTEAFF
TGTGCCAGCATCGGACAGGGGGACACTGAAGCTTTCTTT
>.|TRBV10-3|.|TRBJ1-2
CAISELLEGLYGYTF
TGTGCCATCAGTGAGCTCTTGGAAGGACTCTATGGCTACACCTTC
>.|TRBV2|.|TRBJ1-2
CASSLLTGRLNYGYTF
TGTGCCAGCAGTTTACTGACAGGACGACTTAACTATGGCTACACCTTC
>.|TRBV9|TRBD1|TRBJ2-1
CASSEQDRGLSEQFF
TGTGCCAGCAGTGAACAGGACAGGGGGCTTAGCGAGCAGTTCTTC
>.|TRBV11-2|.|TRBJ1-2
CASSLDPLGRSYTF
TGTGCCAGCAGCTTAGATCCGCTAGGTCGGAGCTACACCTTC
>.|TRBV7-2|TRBD2|TRBJ2-7
CASSLVLAGDYEQYF
TGTGCCAGCAGCTTAGTACTAGCGGGGGACTACGAGCAGTACTTC
>.|TRBV6-1|.|TRBJ2-2
CASSEIRGTGELFF
TGTGCCAGCAGTGAAATCAGGGGTACCGGGGAGCTGTTTTTT
>.|TRBV13|.|TRBJ2-1
CASSPGPSVYNEQFF
TGTGCCAGCAGCCCCGGACCTAGCGTTTACAATGAGCAGTTCTTC
>.|TRBV29-1|TRBD1|TRBJ1-1
CSVAVQGLNTEAFF
TGCAGCGTTGCCGTACAGGGGCTTAACACTGAAGCTTTCTTT
>.|TRBV5-6|.|TRBJ2-5
CASSSQWEQYF
TGTGCCAGCAGCTCCCAATGGGAGCAGTACTTC
>.|TRBV5-1|TRBD2|TRBJ2-3
CASSSSGGAADTQYF
TGCGCCAGCAGCTCTAGCGGGGGGGCCGCAGATACGCAGTATTTT